This TCR beta chain stems from a study of Ad26.COV2.S vaccination and SARS-CoV-2 variants. Looked up from germline, CDR1 is MDHEN and CDR2 is SYDVKM. The junction had 4 bases not matched to a gene; V was cut back by 5 bases and J by 4 bases. CDR3 length: 13 amino acids. This table comes from immunoSEQ multiplex PCR, and its TCRdb copy is limited to in-frame clones, with some not included. The data show under 95,000 clones, roughly 84% seen once. Overall study results and limits: Placebo and vaccine recipients had non-spike TCR breadth that was similar.

Comment on this clone: What it binds is unknown.

The TCR originated in a human donor who had recovered from COVID-19. The source was peripheral blood, collected after recovery from COVID-19. This chain connects TRBV28 to TRBJ1-2; 7 bases line up with TRBD1. CDR3 protein: CASSPGGSYGYTF. CDR3 in DNA: TGTGCCAGCAGTCCAGGGGGAAGCTATGGCTACACCTTC.